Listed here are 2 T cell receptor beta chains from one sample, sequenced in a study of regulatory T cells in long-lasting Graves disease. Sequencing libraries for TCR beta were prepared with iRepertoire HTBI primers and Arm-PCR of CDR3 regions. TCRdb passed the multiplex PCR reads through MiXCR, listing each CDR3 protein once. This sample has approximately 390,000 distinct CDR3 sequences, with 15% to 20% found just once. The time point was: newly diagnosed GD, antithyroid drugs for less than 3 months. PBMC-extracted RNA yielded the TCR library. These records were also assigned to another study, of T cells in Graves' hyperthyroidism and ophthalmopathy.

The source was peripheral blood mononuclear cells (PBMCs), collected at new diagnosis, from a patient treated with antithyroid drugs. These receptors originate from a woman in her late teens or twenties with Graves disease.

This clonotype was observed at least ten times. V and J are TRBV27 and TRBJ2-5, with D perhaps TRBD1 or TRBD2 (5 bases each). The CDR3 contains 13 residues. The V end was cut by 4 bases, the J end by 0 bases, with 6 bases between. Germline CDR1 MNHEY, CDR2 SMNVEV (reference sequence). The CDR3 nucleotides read TGTGCCAGCAGTTGGGGGTACCAAGAGACCCAGTACTTC. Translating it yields CASSWGYQETQYF.

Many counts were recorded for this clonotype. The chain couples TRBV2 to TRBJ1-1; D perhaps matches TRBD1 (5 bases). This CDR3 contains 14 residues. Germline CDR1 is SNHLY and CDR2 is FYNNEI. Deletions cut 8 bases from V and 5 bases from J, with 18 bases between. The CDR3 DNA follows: TGTGCCAGCGAAGGGGCTCCCCTTGGAACTGAAGCTTTCTTT. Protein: CASEGAPLGTEAFF.